This T cell receptor (beta chain) was identified in a study of T cells in localized non-small cell lung cancer. The CDR3 is made up of 13 amino acids. Losses at the gene ends were 7 bases for V and 7 bases for J; bases not matched to a gene: 9. CDR1 is SGHRS, CDR2 YFSETQ, per germline. Study findings and constraints: A denser population of T cells in blood accompanied longer overall survival. Tumor samples were not multi-region, leaving intratumor heterogeneity unexcluded. Uninvolved adjacent lung showed peak T cell clonality, exceeding tumor.

Some clones are missing from TCRdb's copy, which holds only in-frame ones; the method was immunoSEQ multiplex PCR. The table lists 35,000 to 40,000 clones, 88% of them singletons, with around 2.9% in the top ten. As for this clone: Its antigen is not known.

V gene TRBV5-1 combines with J gene TRBJ2-7; 9 positions agree with TRBD2. This clonotype was obtained from a woman aged 35-75 years with stage I lung adenocarcinoma. The input for sequencing was peripheral blood, taken before any cancer treatment. CDR3 amino acids: CASGQREAREQYF. CDR3 nucleotides: TGCGCCAGCGGACAGCGGGAGGCTCGGGAGCAGTACTTC.